Each of the 4 T cell receptor beta chains below was sequenced from the same sample in a study of Ad26.COV2.S vaccination and SARS-CoV-2 variants. The method was immunoSEQ multiplex PCR; TCRdb's version includes in-frame clones alone and lacks a portion of them. Of approximately 450,000 clones listed, 75% to 95% are singletons. Treatment specified: some 19 received Ad26.COV2.S at low or high dose, single or two shots; 5 received placebo; per-sample allocation not given. Each sample was drawn 63 days after the first injection (of vaccine or placebo). The sample was peripheral blood, taken in a trial of Ad26.COV2.S vaccine versus placebo. Every receptor here comes from a person aged 18 to 59 who received the Ad26.COV2.S COVID-19 vaccine or a placebo.

The CDR3 sequence: CAWSPTGLGGYTF. CDR3 in DNA: TGTGCCTGGAGCCCGACAGGGTTGGGCGGCTACACCTTC. The V gene is TRBV30, the J gene TRBJ1-2, with TRBD1 matching 7 bases. The germline gives CDR1 GTSNPN, CDR2 SVGIG (reference sequence). CDR3 length: 13 residues. V gave up 3 bases and J gave up 8 bases; unmatched junction bases: 9.

The chain has TRBV5-1 and TRBJ2-1; maybe TRBD2 (6 bases). V gave up 5 bases and J gave up 0 bases, with 18 bases separating them. The germline V gene encodes CDR1 SGHRS and CDR2 YFSETQ. The CDR3 is 17 residues long. In DNA form, the CDR3 reads TGCGCCAGCAGACTGGGGTATAGCGGAAGCTCCTACAATGAGCAGTTCTTC. Protein: CASRLGYSGSSYNEQFF.

The chain carries TRBV4-3 and TRBJ2-3; TRBD1 matches 9 bases. Trimming took 1 base from V and 4 from J; bases not matched to a gene: 6. CDR3 size: 16 residues. Germline V gives CDR1 LGHNA, CDR2 YSLEER. CDR3 region: CASSQGWDRAADTQYF. CDR3 nucleotide sequence: TGCGCCAGCAGCCAAGGATGGGACAGGGCTGCAGATACGCAGTATTTT.

The V gene is TRBV4-3, the J gene TRBJ2-7; possibly TRBD2 for D (6 bases). There are 16 residues in the CDR3. CDR1 is LGHNA and CDR2 is YSLEER in the germline V gene. V was cut by 3 bases and J by 0 bases, with 15 bases left in between. The CDR3 DNA follows: TGCGCCAGCAGCCACGTCAAGCCTAGCGTCTCCTACGAGCAGTACTTC. Translating gives CASSHVKPSVSYEQYF.